Listed below are T cell receptor beta chains from one sample, sequenced in a study of somatic mutations in cytotoxic T cells in rheumatoid arthritis. Sequencing used immunoSEQ multiplex PCR; TCRdb keeps in-frame clones, though not all of them. The sample yields fewer than 40,000 clones, around four fifths seen once. The source material was CD8+ T cells sorted from blood. These receptors were collected from an adult with rheumatoid arthritis. Each CDR3 is given with its conserved first and last residue. D genes are given only for firm matches.

TRBV20-1 | - | CSAKENEQFF
TRBV5-1 | - | CASSLNRPEGDTQYF
TRBV15 | - | CATSSLPDTEAFF
TRBV15 | - | CATSREGIGDEQFF
TRBV30 | - | CAWSGRVLRRTDTQYF
TRBV6-4 | - | CASSDSSTGELFF
TRBV28 | - | CASSWGQNTEAFF
TRBV28 | TRBD1 | CASSFPPDRSNYGYTF
TRBV4-1 | - | CASSRSILRGRTEAFF
TRBV9 | - | CASSVGEFLNTEAFF
TRBV7-9 | TRBD1 | CASSFEGQGDNEQFF
TRBV7-3 | TRBD2 | CASSAGGPVNEQFF
TRBV5-1 | - | CASSLASWADEKLFF
TRBV10-3 | - | CAIKGDQSSYNEQFF
TRBV29-1 | TRBD2 | CSVARGGEQYF
TRBV7-2 | - | CASSLGVSGNEQFF
TRBV4-2 | - | CASSQDFTYTGELFF
TRBV9 | - | CASSVAEITGRDTQYF
TRBV6-5 | TRBD1 | CASSTGTGPNTEAFF
TRBV4-3 | - | CASSQAGNTEAFF
TRBV10-1 | - | CASSEGPNNEQFF
TRBV5-6 | - | CASSLPPKSTEAFF
TRBV7-9 | - | CASSLGAGMNTEAFF
TRBV25-1 | TRBD2 | CASSGAGTHTGELFF
TRBV4-2 | TRBD2 | CASSQSLAGGDEQYF
TRBV7-9 | TRBD1 | CASSSGTGVYEQYF
TRBV9 | TRBD1 | CASSPLRAGGDTEAFF
TRBV6-4 | - | CASSKSPSEGNEQFF
TRBV10-3 | TRBD2 | CAISGTSGDSYNEQFF
TRBV19 | - | CASSMRGGGNQPQHF
TRBV25-1 | - | CASSRAGETYEQYF
TRBV18 | TRBD1 | CASSIPGTGNTEAFF
TRBV9 | - | CASSGGTPEETQYF
TRBV5-1 | TRBD2 | CASTTSGSYNEQFF
TRBV5-4 | TRBD2 | CASSSYPDGLEGNEQFF
TRBV6-5 | TRBD1 | CASSPRQGSNYGYTF
TRBV4-1 | - | CASSQVGSQETQYF
TRBV2 | - | CASSERVSPGPGYGYTF
TRBV6-5 | TRBD1 | CASSLGQGSLIYGYTF
TRBV7-9 | TRBD2 | CASSSPTSGNWNEQFF
TRBV15 | - | CATSRDLGGNQPQHF
TRBV13 | - | CASSGEGGTDTQYF
TRBV7-8 | - | CASSPFQNTEAFF
TRBV4-2 | TRBD1 | CASSQEYFGQGVFGYTF
TRBV5-6 | TRBD2 | CASSSLAAMNTGELFF
TRBV11-2 | TRBD2 | CASSFRLAGEFDEQYF
TRBV7-9 | TRBD2 | CASSPQRGSSYNEQFF
TRBV2 | TRBD2 | CASRARLAGGIYNEQFF
TRBV27 | TRBD2 | CASSLVGSGSTDTQYF
TRBV5-8 | - | CASSLGGVNQPQHF
TRBV5-5 | - | CASSSGQGKSSYNEQFF
TRBV19 | - | CASSTPDERSPSSYEQYF
TRBV7-6 | - | CASSESRDQPQHF
TRBV5-1 | TRBD1 | CASSVTGVEQYF
TRBV25-1 | - | CASSEWIPEGAAGDTQYF